The rows below give T cell receptor beta chains drawn from one sample of a study of technical replicates of blood from a handful of donors. TCRdb's copy holds only in-frame clones and misses some; the assay was immunoSEQ multiplex PCR. The sample shows tens of thousands of clones, around 92% of them seen only once. Sequenced material: T cells isolated from PBMCs. The source is a human donor in good health. The CDR3 runs from the conserved cysteine through the conserved F or W. The D gene is left open where the match is weak. Clone size appears in some rows only: once, few, many, or a class for an expanded clone.

DNA: TGTGCCAGCAGTTTAGAGGGAGGTGATACGCAGTATTTT
CDR3: CASSLEGGDTQYF
J: TRBJ2-3
D: -
size: -
V: TRBV27

DNA: TGTGCCAGCAGTTTGGACAGGGGCTACACCTTC
CDR3: CASSLDRGYTF
J: TRBJ1-2
D: TRBD1
size: -
V: TRBV28

DNA: TGTGCCAGCAGCTTGGGGGGCGGGGGTCAGCCCCAGCATTTT
CDR3: CASSLGGGGQPQHF
J: TRBJ1-5
D: -
size: -
V: TRBV5-6

DNA: TGTGCCAGCAGTTTACGGAGCGGGAGGGCCTACAATGAGCAGTTCTTC
CDR3: CASSLRSGRAYNEQFF
J: TRBJ2-1
D: TRBD2
size: -
V: TRBV28

DNA: TGTGCCAGCAGGGGCGGGAGTGACACCGGGGAGCTGTTTTTT
CDR3: CASRGGSDTGELFF
J: TRBJ2-2
D: TRBD2
size: -
V: TRBV27

DNA: TGTGCCAGCAGCTTGGGCAGCGGGGGGACTAGCACAGATACGCAGTATTTT
CDR3: CASSLGSGGTSTDTQYF
J: TRBJ2-3
D: TRBD2
size: -
V: TRBV7-6

DNA: TGTGCCAGCAGTTCCTTTAGAGCGGGAGGCCGTGAGACCCAGTACTTC
CDR3: CASSSFRAGGRETQYF
J: TRBJ2-5
D: TRBD2
size: -
V: TRBV27

DNA: TGCGCCAGCAGTGGGCTAGCCAAGGGGGCAGATACGCAGTATTTT
CDR3: CASSGLAKGADTQYF
J: TRBJ2-3
D: -
size: once
V: TRBV10-1

DNA: TGCGCCAGCAGCCCGGACAACCACCAAGAGACCCAGTACTTC
CDR3: CASSPDNHQETQYF
J: TRBJ2-5
D: -
size: -
V: TRBV5-1

DNA: TGCGCCAGCACCTCCCTCGGGACAGGTCTCTACAATGAGCAGTTCTTC
CDR3: CASTSLGTGLYNEQFF
J: TRBJ2-1
D: TRBD1
size: -
V: TRBV5-1

DNA: TGTGCCAGCAGTTCTAAGGGATCCCCTATTACAGGGGACGGCGGGAGGGCGTACAATGAGCAGTTCTTC
CDR3: CASSSKGSPITGDGGRAYNEQFF
J: TRBJ2-1
D: TRBD2
size: -
V: TRBV27

DNA: TGTGCCAGCAGTGCCATCGTAAGACTAGCGGGAGGGCGGCGGGAGACCCAGTACTTC
CDR3: CASSAIVRLAGGRRETQYF
J: TRBJ2-5
D: TRBD2
size: -
V: TRBV6-1

DNA: TGTGCCAGCAGCTTAGCAGGGGGAGGGACTGAAGCTTTCTTT
CDR3: CASSLAGGGTEAFF
J: TRBJ1-1
D: -
size: few
V: TRBV7-6

DNA: TGCAGTGGGGCAGGGGGCACTGAAGCTTTCTTT
CDR3: CSGAGGTEAFF
J: TRBJ1-1
D: TRBD1
size: few
V: TRBV20-1

DNA: TGCGCCAGCAGTGAGTCTTGGCTAGGCAACACAGATACGCAGTATTTT
CDR3: CASSESWLGNTDTQYF
J: TRBJ2-3
D: -
size: -
V: TRBV10-1

DNA: TGTGCCAGCAGCGAGACAGGGGGTAGTTCCTACGAGCAGTACTTC
CDR3: CASSETGGSSYEQYF
J: TRBJ2-7
D: TRBD1
size: -
V: TRBV7-9

DNA: TGCGCCAGCAGCTGGGGGACAGGCAATCAGCCCCAGCATTTT
CDR3: CASSWGTGNQPQHF
J: TRBJ1-5
D: TRBD1
size: -
V: TRBV5-1

DNA: TGTGCCAGCAGATCACCACAGGGTTATCGCTATGGCTACACCTTC
CDR3: CASRSPQGYRYGYTF
J: TRBJ1-2
D: -
size: -
V: TRBV27

DNA: TGTGCCAGCAGTGACTTCGGCAGGTGGGGAGGGATTAGCACAGATACGCAGTATTTT
CDR3: CASSDFGRWGGISTDTQYF
J: TRBJ2-3
D: TRBD2
size: -
V: TRBV6-1

DNA: TGTGCCAGCAGTCCCTCTTCGAGTACTGAAGCTTTCTTT
CDR3: CASSPSSSTEAFF
J: TRBJ1-1
D: -
size: -
V: TRBV28

DNA: TGTGCCAGCAGCTTATTAGCCCCGACTAGCAGGCGATCACACAATGAGCAGTTCTTC
CDR3: CASSLLAPTSRRSHNEQFF
J: TRBJ2-1
D: TRBD2
size: -
V: TRBV11-2

DNA: TGTGCCAGCAGTGCTGACAGGTTCAACACTGAAGCTTTCTTT
CDR3: CASSADRFNTEAFF
J: TRBJ1-1
D: -
size: -
V: TRBV6-1

DNA: TGTGCCAGCAGCTATGACAGTCGGTACGAGCAGTACTTC
CDR3: CASSYDSRYEQYF
J: TRBJ2-7
D: -
size: -
V: TRBV6-1

DNA: TGTGCCAGCAGTCCTCTTAGCGGGAGTTCGGACGAGCAGTACTTC
CDR3: CASSPLSGSSDEQYF
J: TRBJ2-7
D: TRBD2
size: -
V: TRBV28

DNA: TGTGCCAGCAATGAAGGACAGAGAGAGACCCAGTACTTC
CDR3: CASNEGQRETQYF
J: TRBJ2-5
D: -
size: few
V: TRBV28

DNA: TGTGCCAGCAGCCGCTCAGTGCAAGAGACCCAGTACTTC
CDR3: CASSRSVQETQYF
J: TRBJ2-5
D: -
size: -
V: TRBV14

DNA: TGTGCCAGCATCCCCGACACTTTTAATTCACCCCTCCACTTT
CDR3: CASIPDTFNSPLHF
J: TRBJ1-6
D: -
size: -
V: TRBV2

DNA: TGTGCCAGCAGTTCCTGGCCAGGGAACACTGAAGCTTTCTTT
CDR3: CASSSWPGNTEAFF
J: TRBJ1-1
D: -
size: -
V: TRBV27

DNA: TGTGCCAGCAGCCGGGACAGCCTCAATCAGCCCCAGCATTTT
CDR3: CASSRDSLNQPQHF
J: TRBJ1-5
D: TRBD1
size: -
V: TRBV7-8

DNA: TGTGCCAGCAGACCACAGGGGCCCCTCCCCCTCTATGGCTACACCTTC
CDR3: CASRPQGPLPLYGYTF
J: TRBJ1-2
D: TRBD1
size: -
V: TRBV27

DNA: TGTGCTAGTGGTCCTCCCGCCCTTAGGACAGGGTTGGGCTACACCTTC
CDR3: CASGPPALRTGLGYTF
J: TRBJ1-2
D: TRBD1
size: -
V: TRBV12-5

DNA: TGTGCCAGCAGTGAAGTCGGAGTCACAGATACGCAGTATTTT
CDR3: CASSEVGVTDTQYF
J: TRBJ2-3
D: -
size: -
V: TRBV6-1

DNA: TGTGCCAGCAGCTCCACCACCGGGGGGCCGAATGAAAAACTGTTTTTT
CDR3: CASSSTTGGPNEKLFF
J: TRBJ1-4
D: -
size: -
V: TRBV7-9

DNA: TGTGCCAGCAGTGAATACAGGGGAAGTGGAAACACCATATATTTT
CDR3: CASSEYRGSGNTIYF
J: TRBJ1-3
D: TRBD1
size: -
V: TRBV2

DNA: TGTGCCAGCAGTGTTTGGGGAGGTGTGGATCAGCCCCAGCATTTT
CDR3: CASSVWGGVDQPQHF
J: TRBJ1-5
D: -
size: -
V: TRBV2

DNA: TGTGCCAGCAGCTTGGAAGCGGGACCCCTCGAGCAGTACTTC
CDR3: CASSLEAGPLEQYF
J: TRBJ2-7
D: TRBD2
size: few
V: TRBV5-4

DNA: TGTGCCAGCAGCTTAGCGGGCCTAGCGGGAGTAGAAGAGACCCAGTACTTC
CDR3: CASSLAGLAGVEETQYF
J: TRBJ2-5
D: TRBD2
size: -
V: TRBV7-9

DNA: TGTGCCAGCAGTTTCTCAGGGAACAATCAGCCCCAGCATTTT
CDR3: CASSFSGNNQPQHF
J: TRBJ1-5
D: -
size: -
V: TRBV27

DNA: TGTGCCAGCAGTGAAGCTCGGAACACTGAAGCTTTCTTT
CDR3: CASSEARNTEAFF
J: TRBJ1-1
D: -
size: -
V: TRBV6-1

DNA: TGCAGCGTTAGTGGGGACATGTATCAGCCCCAGCATTTT
CDR3: CSVSGDMYQPQHF
J: TRBJ1-5
D: -
size: -
V: TRBV29-1